This T cell receptor beta chain was found in a study of CD8 T cells in ankylosing spondylitis. Study-wide points: Apparently characteristic of ankylosing spondylitis blood was a TCR beta motif (roughly eight highly homologous variants). Earlier authors reported some of these motif variants in reactive arthritis synovial fluid and blood. Disease-associated clones were reportedly significantly overrepresented in matched ankylosing spondylitis synovial fluid.

This clonotype was detected ten times or more. Antigen specificity is unknown. TCRdb passed the 5' RACE reads through MiXCR, listing each CDR3 protein once. The table shows fewer than 550,000 distinct CDR3 sequences, with 5.3% occurring only once. The TCR sequence derives from a male donor with ankylosing spondylitis. Sequencing used blood, either unsorted or a sorted T cell fraction (not recorded which).

DNA for the CDR3: TGTGCCAGCAGCGCGGGACAGGGGTATTCACCCCTCCACTTT. Residues: CASSAGQGYSPLHF. This chain joins TRBV9 and TRBJ1-6; 10 bases match TRBD1. Losses at the gene ends were 3 bases for V and 8 bases for J; bases not matched to a gene: 2. The germline CDR1 and CDR2 sequences are SGDLS and YYNGEE. The CDR3 runs 14 residues.